These 20 T cell receptor beta chains were all obtained from the same sample, sequenced in a study of T cell changes during pregnancy in multiple sclerosis. Sequencing was performed with immunoSEQ multiplex PCR; in TCRdb, only in-frame clones are kept and a portion is missing. The sample yields some 38,000 clones, under 95% seen once. The material was CD4+ T cells from peripheral blood mononuclear cells, obtained in the second trimester of pregnancy. These receptor sequences come from a female donor in good health, enrolled as a control in a pregnancy study.

The chain has TRBV5-1 and TRBJ2-7; a possible D gene is TRBD1 (6 bases). The V and J ends lost 4 bases and 4 bases respectively, with 15 bases between them. The CDR3 runs 14 residues. Germline V gives CDR1 SGHRS, CDR2 YFSETQ. CDR3 in amino acids: CASSPPDRPYEQYF. The CDR3 DNA follows: TGCGCCAGCAGCCCCCCTGACAGGCCTTACGAGCAGTACTTC.

This clone was seen just once. The chain carries TRBV7-9 and TRBJ1-2, with 7 bases aligning to TRBD1. V dropped 0 bases and J dropped 5; count of bases not matched to a gene: 6. CDR1 SEHNR and CDR2 FQNEAQ come from the germline V gene (reference sequence). The CDR3 runs to 15 residues. DNA for the CDR3: TGTGCCAGCAGCTTAGCAGCAGGGGGAGAATATGGCTACACCTTC. It specifies CASSLAAGGEYGYTF.

The rearrangement joins TRBV2 to TRBJ1-1, with a weak D call TRBD1 (5 bases). The length of the CDR3 is 14 residues. V was shortened by 8 bases and J by 0 bases, with 13 bases between the two germline ends. From germline, CDR1 is SNHLY and CDR2 FYNNEI. Here the CDR3 DNA reads TGTGCCAGCGGCAGGGTCTGGATGAACACTGAAGCTTTCTTT. As protein: CASGRVWMNTEAFF.

The chain uses TRBV5-1 and TRBJ2-2, with a weak D call TRBD2 (6 bases). The CDR3 extends over 12 amino acids. Germline CDR1 reads SGHRS; CDR2 reads YFSETQ. Trimming took off 6 bases at V and 8 bases at J, with 11 bases between the two ends. The CDR3 protein is CASTEGGGELFF. The CDR3, as DNA: TGCGCCAGCACCGAAGGAGGGGGGGAGCTGTTTTTT.

Written as DNA, the CDR3 is TGTGCCACCAAAGGGGGGGCCCTAGGGCCCCAGCATTTT. Its protein product is CATKGGALGPQHF. The chain joins TRBV21-1 to TRBJ1-5. TRBV21-1 is a pseudogene. The CDR3 loop spans 13 amino acids.

The rearrangement links TRBV2 to TRBJ2-7, with 7 bases identical to TRBD1. CDR3 length: 11 amino acids. Germline V lookup: CDR1 SNHLY, CDR2 FYNNEI. The J segment lost 6 bases and the V segment lost 8 bases, leaving 4 bases of the junction unmatched. CDR3 residues: CASQGEGEQYF. CDR3 nucleotide sequence: TGTGCCAGCCAGGGGGAAGGCGAGCAGTACTTC.

The chain recombines TRBV11-2 with TRBJ2-5; 13 bases line up with TRBD2. With V trimmed by 5 bases and J by 7 bases, 10 bases remained unmatched. Germline lookup yields CDR1 SGHAT and CDR2 FQNNGV. This CDR3 has 16 amino acids. The CDR3 reads CASSNGLAGDLGTQYF. CDR3 DNA: TGTGCCAGCAGCAACGGACTAGCGGGGGACCTGGGGACCCAGTACTTC.

The V call is TRBV7-3, the J call TRBJ2-7, with D possibly matching TRBD1 (6 bases). V was clipped by 3 bases and J by 5 bases, with 11 bases between them. CDR3 length: 13 residues. CDR1 is SGHTA, CDR2 FQGTGA, per germline. As DNA, the CDR3 is TGTGCCAGCAGCTTGGTCAGGGGACACGAGCAGTACTTC. It codes for CASSLVRGHEQYF.

The chain joins TRBV5-4 to TRBJ2-5, with 11 bases identical to TRBD2. J lost 5 bases, V lost 4 bases, and 13 bases had no gene match. Germline V lookup: CDR1 SGHNT, CDR2 YYREEE (reference sequence). The CDR3 length is 17 residues. CDR3 region: CASSPGPSGGTRETQYF. CDR3 bases: TGTGCCAGCAGCCCAGGACCTAGCGGGGGGACTCGGGAGACCCAGTACTTC.

This clone was observed a few times. V gene TRBV2 combines with J gene TRBJ1-2, with 8 positions matching TRBD1. Per germline, CDR1 SNHLY and CDR2 FYNNEI. V shed 6 bases and J 6 bases; nucleotides not matched to a gene: 3. CDR3 length: 12 residues. CDR3 residues: CASRKTGDGYTF. The CDR3 coding sequence is TGTGCCAGCAGGAAGACAGGGGATGGCTACACCTTC.

The rearrangement links TRBV30 to TRBJ1-2; D unresolved. The CDR3 covers 12 residues. The germline V and J ends were trimmed by 1 base and 4 bases, with 7 bases remaining between them. CDR1 is GTSNPN, CDR2 SVGIG, per germline (reference sequence). The CDR3 coding sequence is TGTGCCTGGAGTGAGAGTGGCTATGGCTACACCTTC. This gives the protein CAWSESGYGYTF.

This chain uses TRBV9 with TRBJ2-2; tentatively, D is TRBD2 (6 bases). CDR1 and CDR2 from the germline V gene are SGDLS and YYNGEE. This CDR3 region has 16 residues. V lost 4 bases and J 5 bases, leaving 18 bases between the germline ends. CDR3 protein: CASSTPGREVTGELFF. The CDR3 nucleotides read TGTGCCAGCAGCACTCCTGGCAGGGAGGTTACCGGGGAGCTGTTTTTT.

The rearrangement links TRBV12-5 to TRBJ1-1; 9 bases match TRBD1. The CDR3 length is 17 residues. V lost 4 bases to trimming and J lost 0 bases; unmatched junction nucleotides: 9. Per germline, CDR1 LGHNT and CDR2 FRNRAP. For the CDR3, the DNA is TGTGCTAGTGGTTCCCTAGGGCACAGGGGGCTGAACACTGAAGCTTTCTTT. Translated, it gives CASGSLGHRGLNTEAFF.

The genes are TRBV7-2 and TRBJ2-7; D might be TRBD1 (6 bases). Germline CDR1 and CDR2: SGHTA and FQGNSA. Trimming took off 5 bases at V and 6 bases at J, with 20 bases between the two ends. CDR3 length: 15 residues. CDR3: CASSLRQGLQPEQYF. CDR3 DNA: TGTGCCAGCAGCCTCCGCCAGGGGCTGCAGCCCGAGCAGTACTTC.

The V call is TRBV7-2, the J call TRBJ2-3; D remains ambiguous. Germline values: CDR1 SGHTA, CDR2 FQGNSA. The CDR3 loop spans 15 amino acids. V gave up 5 bases and J gave up 1 base, with 13 bases separating them. CDR3: CASSQLAIRTDTQYF. CDR3 bases: TGTGCCAGCAGCCAATTAGCAATTCGCACAGATACGCAGTATTTT.

This chain joins TRBV19 and TRBJ1-2; 10 bases are a match to TRBD1. This CDR3 is built from 14 residues. Losses at the gene ends were 1 base for V and 7 bases for J; bases not matched to a gene: 3. The V gene's germline CDR1 is LNHDA and CDR2 SQIVND (reference sequence). CDR3 residues: CASSIGDRGPGYTF. The CDR3 bases are TGTGCCAGTAGTATAGGGGACAGGGGTCCTGGCTACACCTTC.

The chain joins TRBV5-6 to TRBJ1-1; TRBD1 aligns across 10 bases. The CDR3 is 15 residues long. The germline gives CDR1 SGHDT, CDR2 YYEEEE. Unmatched junction bases numbered 13, after V lost 4 bases and J lost 10 bases. The CDR3 DNA is TGTGCCAGCAGCATCGACAGGGGGCAGAGAAACGGAGCTTTCTTT. Encoded protein: CASSIDRGQRNGAFF.

This rearrangement joins TRBV6-5 to TRBJ1-6; TRBD1 aligns across 10 bases. The CDR3 covers 14 residues. CDR1 is MNHEY and CDR2 is SVGAGI in the germline V gene. V shed 6 bases and J 9 bases; nucleotides not matched to a gene: 5. The CDR3 reads CASRLGTGASPLHF. The CDR3 DNA follows: TGTGCCAGCAGACTAGGGACAGGGGCTTCACCCCTCCACTTT.

This clone was counted only a few times. This chain uses TRBV2 with TRBJ1-6; 7 bases are a match to TRBD1. Germline lookup yields CDR1 SNHLY and CDR2 FYNNEI. This CDR3 is 18 amino acids long. Trimming at V came to 2 bases and at J to 0 bases, leaving 7 bases not matched to a gene. The CDR3 here is CASSESDRLYSYNSPLHF. The CDR3, as DNA: TGTGCCAGCAGTGAATCGGACAGGCTGTACTCCTATAATTCACCCCTCCACTTT.

The J gene is TRBJ1-3, the V gene TRBV9; D call uncertain. Trimming left V 3 bases short and J 0 bases short, with 13 bases between. The CDR3 has 16 amino acids. Germline V gives CDR1 SGDLS, CDR2 YYNGEE. This chain's CDR3 is CASSAVGSGSGNTIYF. CDR3 nucleotides: TGTGCCAGCAGCGCCGTCGGGTCGGGCTCTGGAAACACCATATATTTT.